The TCR beta chain described here comes from a study of blood T cell repertoires in COVID-19. About the study: PBMCs, B-cell-depleted T cells, or T cells were the source of the cDNA or gDNA that made up the material.

Seattle patient enrollment occurred during active infection, with longitudinal follow-up thereafter. Germline V gives CDR1 GTSNPN, CDR2 SVGIG (reference sequence). The CDR3 runs 13 residues. V gave up 1 base and J gave up 3 bases, with 10 bases separating them. The authors' processing: Nucleated cell counts were estimated from reference gene primer amplification. Profiling relied on immunoSEQ multiplex PCR, and the TCRdb table lists in-frame clones only, not all of them. V and J calls and clone size are those listed in that table; D and trimming were worked out from the DNA. The table has under 100,000 clones, about nine tenths seen once.

Source material: peripheral blood. The chain recombines TRBV30 with TRBJ2-7; D not certain. The TCR originated in a man between 60 and 75 years old with COVID-19, enrolled during active disease. The CDR3 nucleotides read TGTGCCTGGAGTGGAGGTAATTTCTACGAGCAGTACTTC. Protein sequence: CAWSGGNFYEQYF.